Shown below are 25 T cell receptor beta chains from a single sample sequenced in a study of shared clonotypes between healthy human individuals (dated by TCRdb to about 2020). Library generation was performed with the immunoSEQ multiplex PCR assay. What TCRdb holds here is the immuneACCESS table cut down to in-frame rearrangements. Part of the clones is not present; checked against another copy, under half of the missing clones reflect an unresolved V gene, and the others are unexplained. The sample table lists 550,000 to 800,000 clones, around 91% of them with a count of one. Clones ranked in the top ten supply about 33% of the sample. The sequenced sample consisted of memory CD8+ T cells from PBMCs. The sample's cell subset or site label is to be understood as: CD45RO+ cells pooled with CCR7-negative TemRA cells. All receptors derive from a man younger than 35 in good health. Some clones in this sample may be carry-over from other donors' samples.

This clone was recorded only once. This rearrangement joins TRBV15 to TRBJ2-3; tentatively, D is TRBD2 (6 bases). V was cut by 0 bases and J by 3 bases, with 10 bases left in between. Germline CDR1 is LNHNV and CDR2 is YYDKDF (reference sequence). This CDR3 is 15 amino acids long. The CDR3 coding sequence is TGTGCCACCAGCAGAGAAACGGGAGCGACAGATACGCAGTATTTT. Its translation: CATSRETGATDTQYF.

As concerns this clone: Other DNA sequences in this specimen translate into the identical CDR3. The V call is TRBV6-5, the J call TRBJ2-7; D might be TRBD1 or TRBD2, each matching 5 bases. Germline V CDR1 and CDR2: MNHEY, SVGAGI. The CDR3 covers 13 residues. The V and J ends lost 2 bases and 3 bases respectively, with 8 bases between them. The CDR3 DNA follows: TGTGCCAGCAGTTACCGGGGCAGCTACGAGCAGTACTTC. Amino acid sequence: CASSYRGSYEQYF.

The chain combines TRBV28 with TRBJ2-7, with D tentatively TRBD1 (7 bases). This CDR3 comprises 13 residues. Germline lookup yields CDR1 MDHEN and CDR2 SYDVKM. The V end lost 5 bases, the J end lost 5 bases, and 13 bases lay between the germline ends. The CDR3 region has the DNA TGTGCCAGCAGTCCCAGGGGGGTCGACGAGCAGTACTTC. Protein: CASSPRGVDEQYF.

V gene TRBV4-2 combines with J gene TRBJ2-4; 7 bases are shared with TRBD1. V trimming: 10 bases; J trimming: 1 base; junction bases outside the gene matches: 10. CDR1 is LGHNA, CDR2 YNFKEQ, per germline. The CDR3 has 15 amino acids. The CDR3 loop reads CATSGGGSAKNIQYF. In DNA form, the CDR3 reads TGTGCCACCTCAGGGGGTGGATCGGCCAAAAACATTCAGTACTTC.

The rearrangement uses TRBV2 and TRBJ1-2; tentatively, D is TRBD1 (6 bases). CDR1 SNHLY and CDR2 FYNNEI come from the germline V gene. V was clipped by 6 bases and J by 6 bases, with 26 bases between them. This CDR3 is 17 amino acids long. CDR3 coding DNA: TGTGCCAGCAGACCAACAGGGCTGTGGGACTATACGGATGGCTACACCTTC. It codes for CASRPTGLWDYTDGYTF.

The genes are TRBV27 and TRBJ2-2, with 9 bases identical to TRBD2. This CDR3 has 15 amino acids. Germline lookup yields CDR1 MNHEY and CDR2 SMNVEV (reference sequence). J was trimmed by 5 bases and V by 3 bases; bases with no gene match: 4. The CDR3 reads CASSFAGGATGELFF. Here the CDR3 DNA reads TGTGCCAGCAGTTTTGCGGGAGGGGCGACCGGGGAGCTGTTTTTT.

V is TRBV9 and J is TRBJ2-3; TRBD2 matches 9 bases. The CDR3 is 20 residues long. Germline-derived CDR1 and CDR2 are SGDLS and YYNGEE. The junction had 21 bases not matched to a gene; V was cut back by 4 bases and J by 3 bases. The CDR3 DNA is TGTGCCAGCAGCCGAGTCTCGGTCGCGGGAGGGCCGAGTGGAACAGATACGCAGTATTTT. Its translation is CASSRVSVAGGPSGTDTQYF.

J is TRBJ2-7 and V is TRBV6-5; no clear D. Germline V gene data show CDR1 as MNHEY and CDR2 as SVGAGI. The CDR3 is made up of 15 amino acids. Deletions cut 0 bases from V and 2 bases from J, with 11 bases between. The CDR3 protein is CASSYSVNPAYEQYF. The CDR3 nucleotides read TGTGCCAGCAGTTACTCAGTAAACCCAGCCTACGAGCAGTACTTC.

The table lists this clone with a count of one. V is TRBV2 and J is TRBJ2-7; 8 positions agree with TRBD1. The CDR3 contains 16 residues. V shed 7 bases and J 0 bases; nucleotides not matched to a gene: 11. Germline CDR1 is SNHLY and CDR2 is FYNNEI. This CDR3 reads CASNPRGPLISYEQYF. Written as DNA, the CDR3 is TGTGCCAGCAACCCCAGGGGGCCCTTGATCTCCTACGAGCAGTACTTC.

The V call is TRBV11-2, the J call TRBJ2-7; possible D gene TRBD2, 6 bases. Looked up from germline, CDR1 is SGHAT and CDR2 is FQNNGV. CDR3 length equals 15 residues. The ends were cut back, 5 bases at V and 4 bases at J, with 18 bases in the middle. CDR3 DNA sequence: TGTGCCAGCAGCCTCTATGACGGGAGTATATACGAGCAGTACTTC. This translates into CASSLYDGSIYEQYF.

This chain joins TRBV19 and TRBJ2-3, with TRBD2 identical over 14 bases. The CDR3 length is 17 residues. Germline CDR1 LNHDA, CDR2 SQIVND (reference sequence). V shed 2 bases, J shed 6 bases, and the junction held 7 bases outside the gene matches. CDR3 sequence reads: CASSIRGTSGSGDTQYF. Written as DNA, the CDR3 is TGTGCCAGTAGTATAAGGGGGACTAGCGGGAGCGGGGATACGCAGTATTTT.

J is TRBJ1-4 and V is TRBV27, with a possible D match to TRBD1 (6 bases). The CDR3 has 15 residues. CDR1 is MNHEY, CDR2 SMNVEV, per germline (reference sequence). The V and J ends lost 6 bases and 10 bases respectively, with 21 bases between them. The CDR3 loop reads CASSGWSGEGGKLFF. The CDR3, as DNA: TGTGCCAGCAGCGGTTGGTCAGGGGAAGGAGGAAAACTGTTTTTT.

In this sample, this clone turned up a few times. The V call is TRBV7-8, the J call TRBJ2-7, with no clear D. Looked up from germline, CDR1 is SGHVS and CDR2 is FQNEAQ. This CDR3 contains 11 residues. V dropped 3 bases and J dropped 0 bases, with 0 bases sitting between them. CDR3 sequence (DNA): TGTGCCAGCAGCTTCTCCTACGAGCAGTACTTC. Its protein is CASSFSYEQYF.

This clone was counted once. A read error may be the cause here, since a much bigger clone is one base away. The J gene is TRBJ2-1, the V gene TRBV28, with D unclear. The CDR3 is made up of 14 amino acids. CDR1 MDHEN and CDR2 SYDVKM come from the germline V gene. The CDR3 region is CASQYHQSYTEQFF. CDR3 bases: TGTGCCAGCCAATACCACCAGTCCTACACTGAGCAGTTCTTC. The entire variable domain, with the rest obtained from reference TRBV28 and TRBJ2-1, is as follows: DVKVTQSSRYLVKRTGEKVFLECVQDMDHENMFWYRQDPGLGLRLIYFSYDVKMKEKGDIPEGYSVSREKKERFSLILESASTNQTSMYLCASQYHQSYTEQFFGPGTRLTVL.

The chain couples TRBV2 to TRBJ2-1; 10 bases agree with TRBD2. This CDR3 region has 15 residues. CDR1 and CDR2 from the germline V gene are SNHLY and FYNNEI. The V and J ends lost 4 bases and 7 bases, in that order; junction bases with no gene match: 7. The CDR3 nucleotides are TGTGCCAGCAGTGGGCTAGCGGGAGAGGGAAATGAGCAGTTCTTC. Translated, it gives CASSGLAGEGNEQFF. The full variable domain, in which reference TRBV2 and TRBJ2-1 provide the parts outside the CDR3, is EPEVTQTPSHQVTQMGQEVILRCVPISNHLYFYWYRQILGQKVEFLVSFYNNEISEKSEIFDDQFSVERPDGSNFTLKIRSTKLEDSAMYFCASSGLAGEGNEQFFGPGTRLTVL.

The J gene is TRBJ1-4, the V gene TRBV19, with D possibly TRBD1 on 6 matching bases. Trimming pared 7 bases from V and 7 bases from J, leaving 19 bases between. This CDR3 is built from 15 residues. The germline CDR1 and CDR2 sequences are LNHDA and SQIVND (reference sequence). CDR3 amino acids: CASTSYGGHSEKLFF. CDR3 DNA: TGTGCCAGTACCTCCTACGGGGGGCATAGTGAAAAACTGTTTTTT.

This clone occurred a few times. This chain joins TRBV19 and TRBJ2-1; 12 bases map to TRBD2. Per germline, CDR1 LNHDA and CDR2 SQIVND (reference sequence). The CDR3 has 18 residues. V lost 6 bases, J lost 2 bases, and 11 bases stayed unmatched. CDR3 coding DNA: TGTGCCAGTAGACGAACCCTTCTAGCGGGAGGGCCCTACAATGAGCAGTTCTTC. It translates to CASRRTLLAGGPYNEQFF. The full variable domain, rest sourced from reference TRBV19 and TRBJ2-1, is DGGITQSPKYLFRKEGQNVTLSCEQNLNHDAMYWYRQDPGQGLRLIYYSQIVNDFQKGDIAEGYSVSREKKESFPLTVTSAQKNPTAFYLCASRRTLLAGGPYNEQFFGPGTRLTVL.

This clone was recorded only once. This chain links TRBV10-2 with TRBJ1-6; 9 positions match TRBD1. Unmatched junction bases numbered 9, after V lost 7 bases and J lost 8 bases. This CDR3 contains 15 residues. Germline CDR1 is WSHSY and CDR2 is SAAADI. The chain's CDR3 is CASTSLQGAYSPLHF. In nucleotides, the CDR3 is TGCGCCAGCACTTCATTACAGGGGGCGTATTCACCCCTCCACTTT.

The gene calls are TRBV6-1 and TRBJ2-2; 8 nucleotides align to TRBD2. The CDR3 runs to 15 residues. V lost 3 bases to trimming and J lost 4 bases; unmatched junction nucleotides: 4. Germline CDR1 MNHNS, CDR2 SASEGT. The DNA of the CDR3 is TGTGCCAGCAGTGATTTGCTAGCGGGCACCGGGGAGCTGTTTTTT. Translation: CASSDLLAGTGELFF.

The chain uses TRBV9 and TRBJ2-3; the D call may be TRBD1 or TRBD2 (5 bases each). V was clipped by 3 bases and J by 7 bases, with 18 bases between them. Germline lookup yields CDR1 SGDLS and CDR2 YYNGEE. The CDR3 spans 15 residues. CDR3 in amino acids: CASSALQGQTNTQYF. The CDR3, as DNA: TGTGCCAGCAGCGCTTTGCAGGGCCAGACTAATACGCAGTATTTT.

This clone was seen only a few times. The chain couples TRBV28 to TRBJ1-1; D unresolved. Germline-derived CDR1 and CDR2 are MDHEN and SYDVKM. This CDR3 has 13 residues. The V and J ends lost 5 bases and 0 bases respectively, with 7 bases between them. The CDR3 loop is CASSPGMNTEAFF. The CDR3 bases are TGTGCCAGCAGTCCCGGGATGAACACTGAAGCTTTCTTT.

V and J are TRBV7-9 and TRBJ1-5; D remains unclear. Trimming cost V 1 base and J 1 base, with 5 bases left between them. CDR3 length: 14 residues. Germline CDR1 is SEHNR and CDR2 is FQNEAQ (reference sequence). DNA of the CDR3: TGTGCCAGCAGCTTAGTGGGGAGCAATCAGCCCCAGCATTTT. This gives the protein CASSLVGSNQPQHF.

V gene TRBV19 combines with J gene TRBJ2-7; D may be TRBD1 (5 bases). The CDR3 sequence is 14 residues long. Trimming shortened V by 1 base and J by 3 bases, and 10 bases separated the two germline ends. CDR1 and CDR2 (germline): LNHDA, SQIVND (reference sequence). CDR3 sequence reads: CASSIVSGNYEQYF. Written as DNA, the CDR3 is TGTGCCAGTAGTATAGTCTCAGGGAACTACGAGCAGTACTTC.

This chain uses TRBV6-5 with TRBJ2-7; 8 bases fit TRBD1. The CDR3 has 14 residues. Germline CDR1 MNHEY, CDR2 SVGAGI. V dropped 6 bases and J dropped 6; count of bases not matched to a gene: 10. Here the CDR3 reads CASRNHRGSGEQYF. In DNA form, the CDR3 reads TGTGCCAGCAGAAACCACAGGGGGTCAGGCGAGCAGTACTTC.

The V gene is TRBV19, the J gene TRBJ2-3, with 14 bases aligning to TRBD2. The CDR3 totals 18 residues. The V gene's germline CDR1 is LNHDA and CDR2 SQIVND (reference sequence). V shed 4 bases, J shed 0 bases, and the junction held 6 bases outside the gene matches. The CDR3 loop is CASSTGLAGAHSTDTQYF. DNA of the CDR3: TGTGCCAGTAGTACGGGACTAGCGGGGGCTCATAGCACAGATACGCAGTATTTT.